This TCR beta chain was identified in a study of beta chain features in type 1 diabetes. At the level of the study: All of the samples together had around 110,000,000 sorted cells examined.

Study outcomes and limitations: Within the patient group, naive, central memory and Treg TCRB repertoires appeared more similar to each other than within healthy donors. The VDJ junctions of type 1 diabetes patients carried fewer insertions and more deletions. Whatever favoring of shorter templates PCR might show would apply equally to patients and controls.

Expressed TCRB transcripts were sequenced after all isolated RNA was converted to cDNA. Method: immunoSEQ multiplex PCR; TCRdb's copy keeps in-frame clones and lacks some. Of under 400,000 clones in the sample, about 20% were seen once. Looked up from germline, CDR1 is MGHDK and CDR2 is SYGVNS. CDR3 length: 15 amino acids. The V and J ends lost 6 bases and 4 bases respectively, with 18 bases between them. On this clone itself: Its antigen is still unknown.

V is TRBV25-1 and J is TRBJ2-5; the D gene is possibly TRBD2 (6 bases). This TCR derives from a woman aged 18-30 years in good health. The sample taken for sequencing was naive CD4+ T cells from blood. CDR3 sequence: CASSDPRSSGETQYF. The DNA of the CDR3 is TGTGCCAGCAGCGACCCACGGAGTAGCGGAGAGACCCAGTACTTC. Variable domain in full (rest from reference TRBV25-1 and TRBJ2-5): EADIYQTPRYLVIGTGKKITLECSQTMGHDKMYWYQQDPGMELHLIHYSYGVNSTEKGDLSSESTVSRIRTEHFPLTLESARPSHTSQYLCASSDPRSSGETQYFGPGTRLLVL.